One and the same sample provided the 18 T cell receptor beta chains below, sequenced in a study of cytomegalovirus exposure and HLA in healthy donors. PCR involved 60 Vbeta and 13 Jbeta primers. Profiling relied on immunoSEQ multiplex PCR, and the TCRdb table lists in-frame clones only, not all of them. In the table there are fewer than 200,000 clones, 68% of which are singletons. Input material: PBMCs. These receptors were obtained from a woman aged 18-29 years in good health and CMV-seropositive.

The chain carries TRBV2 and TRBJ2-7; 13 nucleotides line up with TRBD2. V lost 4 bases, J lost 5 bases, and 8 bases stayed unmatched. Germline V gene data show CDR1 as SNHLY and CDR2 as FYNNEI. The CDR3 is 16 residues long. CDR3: CASSGTSGSAVNEQYF. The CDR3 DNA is TGTGCCAGCAGTGGGACTAGCGGGAGCGCGGTGAACGAGCAGTACTTC.

The CDR3 spells CAWSVGGTAGYTF. CDR3 DNA: TGTGCCTGGAGTGTCGGAGGGACCGCTGGCTACACCTTC. This chain joins TRBV30 and TRBJ1-2; a possible D gene is TRBD1 (5 bases). The V and J ends lost 0 bases and 7 bases respectively, with 12 bases between them. The CDR3 has 13 residues. Germline CDR1 and CDR2: GTSNPN and SVGIG (reference sequence). The full variable domain, in which reference TRBV30 and TRBJ1-2 provide the parts outside the CDR3, is SQTIHQWPATLVQPVGSPLSLECTVEGTSNPNLYWYRQAAGRGLQLLFYSVGIGQISSEVPQNLSASRPQDRQFILSSKKLLLSDSGFYLCAWSVGGTAGYTFGSGTRLTVV.

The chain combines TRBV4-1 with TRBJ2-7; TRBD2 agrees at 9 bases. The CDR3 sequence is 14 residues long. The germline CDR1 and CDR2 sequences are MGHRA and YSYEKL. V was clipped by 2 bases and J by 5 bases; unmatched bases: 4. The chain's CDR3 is CASSQTGLANEQYF. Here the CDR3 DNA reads TGCGCCAGCAGCCAAACGGGACTAGCTAACGAGCAGTACTTC.

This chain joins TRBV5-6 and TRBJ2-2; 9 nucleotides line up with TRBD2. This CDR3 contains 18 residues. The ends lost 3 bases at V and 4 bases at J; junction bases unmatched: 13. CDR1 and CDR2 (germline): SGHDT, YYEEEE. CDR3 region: CASSSPGLASGFTGELFF. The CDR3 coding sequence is TGTGCCAGCAGCTCACCGGGACTAGCAAGTGGGTTCACCGGGGAGCTGTTTTTT.

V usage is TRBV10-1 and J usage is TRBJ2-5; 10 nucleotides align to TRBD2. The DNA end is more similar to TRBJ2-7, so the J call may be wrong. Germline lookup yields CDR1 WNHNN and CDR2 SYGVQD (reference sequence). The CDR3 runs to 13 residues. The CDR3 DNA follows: TGCGCCAGCAGCTCAAGACTAGCGGGCGAGCAGTACTTC. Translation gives CASSSRLAGEQYF.

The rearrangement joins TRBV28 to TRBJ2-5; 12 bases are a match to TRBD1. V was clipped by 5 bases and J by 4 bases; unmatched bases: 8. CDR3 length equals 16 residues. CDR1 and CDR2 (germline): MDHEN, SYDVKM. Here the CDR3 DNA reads TGTGCCAGCAGTATGTGGGACAGGGGGCGTGCAGAGACCCAGTACTTC. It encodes CASSMWDRGRAETQYF. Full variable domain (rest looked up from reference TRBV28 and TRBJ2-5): DVKVTQSSRYLVKRTGEKVFLECVQDMDHENMFWYRQDPGLGLRLIYFSYDVKMKEKGDIPEGYSVSREKKERFSLILESASTNQTSMYLCASSMWDRGRAETQYFGPGTRLLVL.

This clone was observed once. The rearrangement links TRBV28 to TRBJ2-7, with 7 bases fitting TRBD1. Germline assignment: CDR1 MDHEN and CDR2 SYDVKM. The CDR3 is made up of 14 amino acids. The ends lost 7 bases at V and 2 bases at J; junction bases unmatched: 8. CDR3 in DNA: TGTGCCAGCAACCTCGGGACAGTTGCCTACGAGCAGTACTTC. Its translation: CASNLGTVAYEQYF.

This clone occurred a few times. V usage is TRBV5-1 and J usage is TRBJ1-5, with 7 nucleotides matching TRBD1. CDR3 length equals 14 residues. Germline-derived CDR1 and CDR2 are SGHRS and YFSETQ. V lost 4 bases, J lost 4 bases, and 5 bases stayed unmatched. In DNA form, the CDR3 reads TGCGCCAGCAGCATAGGACAGGAGAATCAGCCCCAGCATTTT. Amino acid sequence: CASSIGQENQPQHF.

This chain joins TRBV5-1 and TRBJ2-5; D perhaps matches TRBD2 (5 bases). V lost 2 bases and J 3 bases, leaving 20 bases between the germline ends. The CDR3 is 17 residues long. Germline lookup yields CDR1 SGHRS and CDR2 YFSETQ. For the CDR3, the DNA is TGCGCCAGCAGCTTCGGTTCGGCTAGCTGGGCCAAAGAGACCCAGTACTTC. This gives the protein CASSFGSASWAKETQYF.

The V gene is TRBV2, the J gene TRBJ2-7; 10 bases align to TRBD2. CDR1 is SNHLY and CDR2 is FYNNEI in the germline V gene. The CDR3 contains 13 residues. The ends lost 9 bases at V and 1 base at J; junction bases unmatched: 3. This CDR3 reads CASTSGMSYEQYF. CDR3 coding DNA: TGTGCCAGTACTAGCGGGATGTCCTACGAGCAGTACTTC.

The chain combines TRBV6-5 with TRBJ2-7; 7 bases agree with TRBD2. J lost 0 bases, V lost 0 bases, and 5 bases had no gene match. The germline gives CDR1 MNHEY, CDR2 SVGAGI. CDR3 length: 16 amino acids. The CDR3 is CASSYSSGGSSYEQYF. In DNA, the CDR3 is TGTGCCAGCAGTTACTCTTCGGGAGGAAGCTCCTACGAGCAGTACTTC.

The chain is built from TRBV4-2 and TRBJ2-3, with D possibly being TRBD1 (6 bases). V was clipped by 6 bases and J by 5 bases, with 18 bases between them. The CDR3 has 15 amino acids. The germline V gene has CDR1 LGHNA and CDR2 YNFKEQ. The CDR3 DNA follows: TGTGCCAGCAGGTCAGAACGGGACACCAAAGATACGCAGTATTTT. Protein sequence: CASRSERDTKDTQYF.

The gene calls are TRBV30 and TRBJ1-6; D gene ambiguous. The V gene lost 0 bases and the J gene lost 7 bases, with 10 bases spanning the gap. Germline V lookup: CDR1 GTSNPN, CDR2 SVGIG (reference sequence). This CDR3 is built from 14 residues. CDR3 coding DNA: TGTGCCTGGAGTGTATCTAACAGCAATTCACCCCTCCACTTT. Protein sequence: CAWSVSNSNSPLHF.

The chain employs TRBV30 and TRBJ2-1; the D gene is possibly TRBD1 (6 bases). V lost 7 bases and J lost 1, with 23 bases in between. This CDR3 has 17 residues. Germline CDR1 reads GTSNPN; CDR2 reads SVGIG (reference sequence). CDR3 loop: CAFFAVHKDSSYNEQFF. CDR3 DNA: TGTGCCTTTTTCGCCGTCCATAAGGACAGTTCCTACAATGAGCAGTTCTTC.

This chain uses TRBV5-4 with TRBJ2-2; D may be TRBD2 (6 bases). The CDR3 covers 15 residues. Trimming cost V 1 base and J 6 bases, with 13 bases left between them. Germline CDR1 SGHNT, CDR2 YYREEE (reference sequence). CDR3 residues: CASSLPLATSGELFF. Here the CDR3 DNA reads TGTGCCAGCAGCTTGCCCCTAGCGACTTCCGGGGAGCTGTTTTTT.

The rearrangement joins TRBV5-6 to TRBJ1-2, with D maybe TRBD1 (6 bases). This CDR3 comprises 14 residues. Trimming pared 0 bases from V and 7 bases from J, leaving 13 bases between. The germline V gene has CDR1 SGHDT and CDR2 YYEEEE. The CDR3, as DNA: TGTGCCAGCAGCTTGGGGCAGGGGAGAAGTGGCTACACCTTC. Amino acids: CASSLGQGRSGYTF.

The DNA for the CDR3 is TGTGCCAGCACCCTGGGGACTTTAAATTCACCCCTCCACTTT. It specifies CASTLGTLNSPLHF. This chain uses TRBV5-4 with TRBJ1-6, with a possible D match to TRBD1 (5 bases). The CDR3 length is 14 residues. Trimming left V 6 bases short and J 7 bases short, with 14 bases between. Germline V CDR1 and CDR2: SGHNT, YYREEE (reference sequence).

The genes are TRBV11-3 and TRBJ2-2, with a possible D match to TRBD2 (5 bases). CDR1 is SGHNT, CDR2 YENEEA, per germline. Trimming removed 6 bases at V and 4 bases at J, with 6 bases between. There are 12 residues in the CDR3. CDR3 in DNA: TGTGCCAGCAGACGGGGCACCGGGGAGCTGTTTTTT. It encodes CASRRGTGELFF.